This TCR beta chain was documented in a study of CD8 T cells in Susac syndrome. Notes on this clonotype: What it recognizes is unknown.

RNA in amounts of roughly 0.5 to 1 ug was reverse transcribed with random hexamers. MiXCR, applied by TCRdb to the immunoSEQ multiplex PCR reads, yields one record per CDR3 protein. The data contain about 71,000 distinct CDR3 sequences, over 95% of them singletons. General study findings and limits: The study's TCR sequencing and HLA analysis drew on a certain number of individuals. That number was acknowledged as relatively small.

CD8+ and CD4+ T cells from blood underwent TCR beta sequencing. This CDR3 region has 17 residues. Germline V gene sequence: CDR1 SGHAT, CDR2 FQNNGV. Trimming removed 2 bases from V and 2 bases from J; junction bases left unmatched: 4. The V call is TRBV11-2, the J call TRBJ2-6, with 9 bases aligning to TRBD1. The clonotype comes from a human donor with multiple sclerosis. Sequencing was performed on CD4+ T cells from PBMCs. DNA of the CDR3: TGTGCCAGCAGCTTATACAGGGGGCTGCCTGGGGCCAACGTCCTGACTTTC. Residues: CASSLYRGLPGANVLTF.